The 4 T cell receptor beta chains presented below share a single source sample, sequenced in a study of blood T cell repertoires in COVID-19 (TCRdb year 2020). Library prep was done by the immunoSEQ multiplex PCR assay. Sourced from immuneACCESS, this table was stored by TCRdb with only in-frame sequences that have V and J called. A share of the clones is absent; for the studies checked, an unresolved V gene accounts for under half, and the remainder has no known explanation. Recorded for this sample are fewer than 85,000 clones; roughly 90% of them occurred a single time. Approximately 4.2% of the sample rests with the top ten. Specimen: peripheral blood. The source of these receptors is a middle-aged man with active COVID-19.

The chain joins TRBV28 to TRBJ1-5, with 7 bases fitting TRBD1. The CDR3 length is 16 residues. Germline V CDR1 and CDR2: MDHEN, SYDVKM. Losses at the gene ends were 6 bases for V and 1 base for J; bases not matched to a gene: 9. CDR3 residues: CASRTYRGLSNQPQHF. The CDR3 DNA sequence: TGTGCCAGCAGGACCTACAGGGGCTTGAGCAATCAGCCCCAGCATTTT.

This chain uses TRBV5-8 with TRBJ2-5; 9 bases are a match to TRBD1. After removal of 4 bases from V and 3 bases from J, the junction contained 4 bases not matched to a gene. The CDR3 extends over 14 amino acids. The germline V gene encodes CDR1 SGHTS and CDR2 YDEGEE. The CDR3 nucleotides read TGTGCCAGCAGCACCGGACAGGGGAAAGAGACCCAGTACTTC. This encodes CASSTGQGKETQYF.

The genes are TRBV29-1 and TRBJ2-5; 7 positions agree with TRBD1. V was clipped by 5 bases and J by 2 bases; unmatched bases: 5. Germline V gives CDR1 SQVTM, CDR2 ANQGSEA. The CDR3 runs to 13 residues. The CDR3 bases are TGCAGCGTTCGGGACAGTAAACAAGAGACCCAGTACTTC. As protein: CSVRDSKQETQYF.

The chain couples TRBV18 to TRBJ1-1; 10 bases match TRBD1. The CDR3 length is 15 residues. V shed 6 bases and J 4 bases; nucleotides not matched to a gene: 8. Germline V gene sequence: CDR1 KGHSH, CDR2 LQKENI. CDR3 protein: CASSVGTGEGTEAFF. CDR3 bases: TGTGCCAGCTCGGTTGGGACAGGGGAAGGCACTGAAGCTTTCTTT.